This entry lists 25 T cell receptor beta chains sequenced from one sample in a study of post-analysis software for immune sequencing data. Points from the study as a whole: Patients carried roughly 5 TRBV segments more frequently than controls did, and TRBV5-6, TRBV5-1 and TRBV20-1 were among them.

Libraries were made from TCR beta cDNA, and they carried unique molecular identifiers. TCRdb redid the calling of the PCR reads with MiXCR, one entry per CDR3 protein. The sample contains 380,000 or so distinct CDR3 sequences, about a third of which appear only once. Their antigen targets remain unknown. Sequencing was done on a sample of blood. These receptors all stem from a girl aged 5 to 17 with multiple sclerosis.

This clonotype was counted once. The rearrangement uses TRBV4-1 and TRBJ2-1; TRBD1 matches 7 bases. The CDR3 contains 12 residues. With 6 bases clipped from V and 8 bases from J, the junction kept 4 bases outside the gene matches. Per germline, CDR1 MGHRA and CDR2 YSYEKL. In DNA, the CDR3 is TGCGCCAGCAGGGGGACAGTCGATGAGCAGTTCTTC. Protein: CASRGTVDEQFF.

A few counts support this clonotype. The chain is built from TRBV12-3 or TRBV12-4 and TRBJ1-5; 12 nucleotides agree with TRBD1. The CDR3 covers 15 residues. J lost 9 bases, V lost 6 bases, and 9 bases had no gene match. CDR3: CASSPARDRGRPQHF. CDR3 nucleotides: TGTGCCAGCAGCCCAGCGAGGGACAGGGGGCGGCCCCAGCATTTT.

As concerns this clonotype: At one boundary the junction diverges from the germline segment, which might be a read error. J is TRBJ2-3 and V is TRBV12-3 or TRBV12-4; 7 bases align to TRBD1. The CDR3 length is 14 residues. In DNA, the CDR3 is TGTGCCAGCAGTTCACCAGGGGGAACAGATGCGCAGTATTTT. Protein: CASSSPGGTDAQYF.

This clonotype was detected a few times. The chain has TRBV2 and TRBJ1-4; 8 nucleotides line up with TRBD1. Germline trimming cut 6 bases from V and 5 bases from J; bases unmatched to any gene: 14. This CDR3 comprises 17 residues. Looked up from germline, CDR1 is SNHLY and CDR2 is FYNNEI. CDR3 bases: TGTGCCAGCAGCAAGACAGGGGTTGCAGGTTGGAATGAAAAACTGTTTTTT. Translated: CASSKTGVAGWNEKLFF.

The CDR3: CASSFRGRSNYGYTF. For the CDR3, the DNA is TGTGCCAGCAGTTTTCGGGGGAGATCTAACTATGGCTACACCTTC. This rearrangement joins TRBV28 to TRBJ1-2; D is perhaps TRBD1 (5 bases). Trimming stripped 3 bases from V and 0 bases from J, with 11 bases between. The CDR3 is made up of 15 amino acids. The germline V gene encodes CDR1 MDHEN and CDR2 SYDVKM.

Details on this clonotype: A read error may produce the germline difference seen at one junction end. The genes are TRBV12-3 or TRBV12-4 and TRBJ1-5; D is unresolved. There are 12 residues in the CDR3. Here the CDR3 DNA reads TGTGCCGGCAGTTTGTCGGGCCTTCGTTCGCATTTT. Translating it yields CAGSLSGLRSHF.

The chain carries TRBV12-3 or TRBV12-4 and TRBJ1-1, with D tentatively TRBD1 (5 bases). The CDR3 is made up of 13 amino acids. The germline V and J ends were trimmed by 5 bases and 4 bases, with 11 bases remaining between them. The CDR3 spells CASSLGVLTEAFF. CDR3 bases: TGTGCCAGCAGTCTGGGGGTGCTCACTGAAGCTTTCTTT.

There are a few counts of this clonotype. V usage is TRBV3-1 and J usage is TRBJ2-3; TRBD2 matches 7 bases. Germline loops: CDR1 LGHDT, CDR2 YNNKEL (reference sequence). CDR3 length: 15 amino acids. The trim removed 0 bases at V and 8 bases at J, leaving 8 bases unmatched. The CDR3 bases are TGTGCCAGCAGCCAAGACGGACTAGGACCAAGTACGCAGTATTTT. Residues: CASSQDGLGPSTQYF.

This clonotype was observed once. J is TRBJ1-2 and V is TRBV4-3; the D is unclear. The ends were cut back, 0 bases at V and 2 bases at J, with 7 bases in the middle. CDR3 length: 14 amino acids. CDR1 and CDR2 (germline): LGHNA, YSLEER. In DNA form, the CDR3 reads TGCGCCAGCAGCCAAGATTTGGGGAACTATGGCTACACCTTC. This gives the protein CASSQDLGNYGYTF.

This clonotype came up a few times. The chain couples TRBV6-5 to TRBJ2-1; 9 bases fit TRBD2. From germline, CDR1 is MNHEY and CDR2 SVGAGI. V gave up 6 bases and J gave up 5 bases; unmatched junction bases: 11. This CDR3 is 16 amino acids long. Here the CDR3 reads CASSGVGGGVDNEQFF. CDR3 nucleotide sequence: TGTGCCAGCAGCGGCGTGGGCGGGGGGGTCGACAATGAGCAGTTCTTC.

The rearrangement links TRBV7-9 to TRBJ1-6; 9 bases are a match to TRBD1. The CDR3 spans 15 residues. V was pared by 5 bases and J by 10 bases, with 9 bases of the junction left unmatched. Per the germline V gene, CDR1 is SEHNR and CDR2 is FQNEAQ (reference sequence). The CDR3 loop is CASSNPGQGTSPLHF. CDR3 nucleotide sequence: TGTGCCAGCAGCAACCCGGGACAGGGAACCTCACCCCTCCACTTT.

The chain uses TRBV29-1 and TRBJ2-1; D possibly corresponds to TRBD2 (5 bases). The CDR3 has 14 residues. Trimming took off 7 bases at V and 1 base at J, with 14 bases between the two ends. Germline lookup yields CDR1 SQVTM and CDR2 ANQGSEA. As DNA, the CDR3 is TGCAGCGCTAAGGAGGATTCGTCCTACAATGAGCAGTTCTTC. It is translated as CSAKEDSSYNEQFF.

The chain uses TRBV5-6 and TRBJ2-7; TRBD2 matches at 8 bases. Germline V gene data show CDR1 as SGHDT and CDR2 as YYEEEE. The CDR3 contains 15 residues. With 2 bases clipped from V and 0 bases from J, the junction kept 4 bases outside the gene matches. CDR3 amino acids: CASSLLSGTSYEQYF. The CDR3 nucleotides are TGTGCCAGCAGCTTACTTAGCGGGACCTCCTACGAGCAGTACTTC. Drawing the rest from reference TRBV5-6 and TRBJ2-7, the complete variable domain is DAGVTQSPTHLIKTRGQQVTLRCSPKSGHDTVSWYQQALGQGPQFIFQYYEEEERQRGNFPDRFSGHQFPNYSSELNVNALLLGDSALYLCASSLLSGTSYEQYFGPGTRLTVT.

This chain connects TRBV6-5 to TRBJ2-7, with 7 bases matching TRBD1. CDR3 length equals 14 residues. J lost 2 bases, V lost 2 bases, and 3 bases had no gene match. Germline lookup yields CDR1 MNHEY and CDR2 SVGAGI. CDR3 bases: TGTGCCAGCAGTTACGAGGGGGCGCCCTACGAGCAGTACTTC. It codes for CASSYEGAPYEQYF.

In its sample, this clonotype was seen many times. This chain uses TRBV4-3 with TRBJ2-5; TRBD1 matches 7 bases. The CDR3 totals 18 residues. V shed 1 base and J 5 bases; nucleotides not matched to a gene: 16. The germline V gene has CDR1 LGHNA and CDR2 YSLEER. The CDR3 sequence: CASSQVPVADRAKETQYF. In DNA form, the CDR3 reads TGCGCCAGCAGCCAAGTCCCCGTGGCAGACAGGGCCAAGGAGACCCAGTACTTC.

A remark on this clonotype: The germline gene is not matched at one end of the junction; a read error may be the cause. The CDR3 here is CASSIDRRGEAQYF. CDR3 in DNA: TGTGCCAGCAGCATAGACAGGAGGGGAGAGGCCCAGTACTTC. J is TRBJ2-5 and V is TRBV12-3 or TRBV12-4, with D possibly being TRBD1 or TRBD2 (6 bases each). This CDR3 comprises 14 residues.

This clonotype was seen many times. CDR3 DNA sequence: TGCAGCGTTTCCGCCCTTGTGAGGTACAATGAGCAGTTCTTC. This translates into CSVSALVRYNEQFF. The chain employs TRBV29-1 and TRBJ2-1; D unresolved. The length of the CDR3 is 14 residues. In germline, CDR1 is SQVTM, CDR2 ANQGSEA. Trimming pared 5 bases from V and 4 bases from J, leaving 15 bases between.

This sequence joins TRBV6-1 and TRBJ1-2, with 8 positions matching TRBD1. Germline trimming cut 2 bases from V and 6 bases from J; bases unmatched to any gene: 8. The CDR3 is 15 residues long. Per germline, CDR1 MNHNS and CDR2 SASEGT. CDR3 loop: CASSEQGAVINGYTF. In nucleotides, the CDR3 is TGTGCCAGCAGTGAACAGGGGGCGGTAATCAATGGCTACACCTTC.

This chain links TRBV9 with TRBJ2-6, with D perhaps TRBD1 (6 bases). Between the trimmed V and J ends, which lost 3 bases and 2 bases, there was a span of 12 bases. Germline-derived CDR1 and CDR2 are SGDLS and YYNGEE. There are 16 residues in the CDR3. In DNA form, the CDR3 reads TGTGCCAGCAGCGCCCACAGGGAAGCTGGGGCCAACGTCCTGACTTTC. Translated, it gives CASSAHREAGANVLTF.

This clonotype was detected only a few times. The rearrangement joins TRBV7-2 to TRBJ2-5; a weak D match, TRBD1 (7 bases). Trimming took 5 bases from V and 5 from J, leaving 15 bases between them. The CDR3 totals 14 residues. Looked up from germline, CDR1 is SGHTA and CDR2 is FQGNSA. The CDR3 nucleotides are TGTGCCAGCAGCCGAAATCAGGGGGGTGAGACCCAGTACTTC. Translating it yields CASSRNQGGETQYF.

The chain carries TRBV10-3 and TRBJ1-5, with a weak D call TRBD1 (5 bases). V dropped 0 bases and J dropped 6 bases, with 9 bases sitting between them. CDR1 is ENHRY, CDR2 SYGVKD, per germline. CDR3 length equals 14 residues. The CDR3 DNA is TGTGCCATCAGTGAGTCAGAGGGACCTCAGCCCCAGCATTTT. It codes for CAISESEGPQPQHF.

This clonotype was found a few times. The genes are TRBV27 and TRBJ2-7; D gene unclear. The germline V gene has CDR1 MNHEY and CDR2 SMNVEV (reference sequence). The CDR3 has 15 residues. The ends were cut back, 0 bases at V and 4 bases at J, with 13 bases in the middle. The CDR3 bases are TGTGCCAGCAGTTTATCGGCGGTCACCAGGTACGAGCAGTACTTC. Residues: CASSLSAVTRYEQYF.

This clonotype was seen only a few times. The DNA of the CDR3 is TGCGCCAGCAGCCACCAGGGGTTCGGGACAGCGAACACTGAAGCTTTCTTT. It translates to CASSHQGFGTANTEAFF. The V call is TRBV4-3, the J call TRBJ1-1, with 7 bases fitting TRBD1. V lost 3 bases to trimming and J lost 1 base; unmatched junction nucleotides: 11. The germline V gene encodes CDR1 LGHNA and CDR2 YSLEER. The CDR3 is 17 residues long.

This clonotype has a handful of counts. The chain employs TRBV7-9 and TRBJ1-2; 7 positions agree with TRBD1. Trimming took 5 bases from V and 0 from J; bases not matched to a gene: 6. The germline V gene encodes CDR1 SEHNR and CDR2 FQNEAQ (reference sequence). This CDR3 has 15 residues. The CDR3 DNA sequence: TGTGCCAGCAGCCAGGGACAGCGAGCTAACTATGGCTACACCTTC. Translated: CASSQGQRANYGYTF.

V gene TRBV5-6 combines with J gene TRBJ2-4; 9 bases align to TRBD1. Germline V gene sequence: CDR1 SGHDT, CDR2 YYEEEE. Trimming removed 4 bases from V and 4 bases from J; junction bases left unmatched: 12. There are 17 residues in the CDR3. CDR3 in DNA: TGTGCCAGCAGCCCGCAGCCGGGACAGGGTACGAAAAACATTCAGTACTTC. Residues: CASSPQPGQGTKNIQYF.